This T cell receptor beta chain was sequenced during a study of blood T cells in healthy people across ages. Background on the study: Capture by template switching was about one barcoded beta molecule per two T cells.

General observations from the study: Older age coincided with a roughly linear decline in TCR beta diversity per million T cells. Diversity was estimated from one million T cells, and these estimates were considered underestimates.

Regarding this clonotype: The antigen is undetermined.

The V and J ends lost 2 bases and 0 bases respectively, with 17 bases between them. CDR1 SGHRS and CDR2 YFSETQ come from the germline V gene. This CDR3 is 17 amino acids long. A second roughly 6 to 12 cycle PCR used barcoded and J-beta primers. A single record per CDR3 protein comes from TCRdb applying MiXCR to the 5' RACE reads. Here the sample spans roughly 2 million distinct CDR3 sequences, 49% being singletons. The chain is built from TRBV5-1 and TRBJ1-1; the D is unclear. The origin of this receptor is a woman in her thirties or forties in good health. Sequencing used blood. The CDR3 loop is CASSLGREGSVNTEAFF. DNA for the CDR3: TGCGCCAGCAGCTTAGGGAGGGAAGGCTCGGTGAACACTGAAGCTTTCTTT. Based on the CDR3 plus reference TRBV5-1 and TRBJ1-1, the full variable domain is KAGVTQTPRYLIKTRGQQVTLSCSPISGHRSVSWYQQTPGQGLQFLFEYFSETQRNKGNFPGRFSGRQFSNSRSEMNVSTLELGDSALYLCASSLGREGSVNTEAFFGQGTRLTVV.